The 28 T cell receptor beta chains below all came from one sample that was sequenced in a study of T cell changes during pregnancy in multiple sclerosis. Profiled with immunoSEQ multiplex PCR; TCRdb holds only in-frame clones, not every one. The sample comprises 70,000 to 100,000 clones, approximately 92% of which are singletons, and 1.5% to 1.7% rests with the top ten. Sequences were derived from peripheral blood, sampled in the first trimester of pregnancy. Source of these receptors: a female donor with multiple sclerosis, enrolled in a pregnancy study.

The J gene is TRBJ1-4, the V gene TRBV7-9, with 7 bases fitting TRBD1. Germline values: CDR1 SEHNR, CDR2 FQNEAQ (reference sequence). Unmatched junction bases numbered 5, after V lost 7 bases and J lost 0 bases. The CDR3 runs 15 residues. The CDR3 coding sequence is TGTGCCAGCACGACCCAGGGGGCAACTAATGAAAAACTGTTTTTT. Translated: CASTTQGATNEKLFF.

The table lists this clone with a count of one. The V and J genes are TRBV7-9 and TRBJ2-1; TRBD2 matches 11 bases. The CDR3 has 16 residues. The J segment lost 4 bases and the V segment lost 6 bases, leaving 8 bases of the junction unmatched. CDR1 is SEHNR, CDR2 FQNEAQ, per germline (reference sequence). Here the CDR3 reads CASSRTTSGAYNEQFF. The CDR3 bases are TGTGCCAGCAGTCGAACGACTAGCGGGGCTTACAATGAGCAGTTCTTC. The variable domain in full, with the rest retrieved from reference TRBV7-9 and TRBJ2-1, is DTGVSQNPRHKITKRGQNVTFRCDPISEHNRLYWYRQTLGQGPEFLTYFQNEAQLEKSRLLSDRFSAERPKGSFSTLEIQRTEQGDSAMYLCASSRTTSGAYNEQFFGPGTRLTVL.

The chain links TRBV14 to TRBJ1-1; 7 bases match TRBD1. The CDR3 loop spans 15 amino acids. Germline V lookup: CDR1 SGHDN, CDR2 FVKESK. V was clipped by 3 bases and J by 2 bases; unmatched bases: 6. The CDR3 reads CASSHLDRSNTEAFF. The CDR3 DNA reads as TGTGCCAGCAGCCACCTGGACAGGAGCAACACTGAAGCTTTCTTT.

The V and J genes are TRBV19 and TRBJ2-7; D perhaps matches TRBD1 (7 bases). Trimming took 6 bases from V and 3 from J, leaving 12 bases between them. This CDR3 is 13 amino acids long. CDR1 LNHDA and CDR2 SQIVND come from the germline V gene (reference sequence). The CDR3 bases are TGTGCCAGTAGACAGGGGACTTTCTACGAGCAGTACTTC. This translates into CASRQGTFYEQYF.

V is TRBV6-5 and J is TRBJ1-1; 8 nucleotides line up with TRBD1. This CDR3 is 14 amino acids long. J was trimmed by 1 base and V by 4 bases; bases with no gene match: 2. Per germline, CDR1 MNHEY and CDR2 SVGAGI. Here the CDR3 DNA reads TGTGCCAGCAGTTGGGGACAGGAGAACACTGAAGCTTTCTTT. Protein: CASSWGQENTEAFF.

The V gene is TRBV7-9, the J gene TRBJ2-7; 8 bases map to TRBD1. The CDR3 runs 16 residues. The V segment lost 5 bases and the J segment 3 bases; nucleotides outside the gene matches: 12. In germline, CDR1 is SEHNR, CDR2 FQNEAQ (reference sequence). DNA for the CDR3: TGTGCCAGCAGCCCCCAAAGACAGGGGAATTACTACGAGCAGTACTTC. Translated, it gives CASSPQRQGNYYEQYF.

This chain links TRBV5-4 with TRBJ2-7; 9 bases align to TRBD1. Trimming at V came to 5 bases and at J to 2 bases, leaving 5 bases not matched to a gene. From germline, CDR1 is SGHNT and CDR2 YYREEE (reference sequence). CDR3 length: 14 residues. CDR3 in DNA: TGTGCCAGCAGGGCCGGGACAGGGACCTACGAGCAGTACTTC. Translated, it gives CASRAGTGTYEQYF.

V usage is TRBV7-2 and J usage is TRBJ1-5; D uncertain. In germline, CDR1 is SGHTA, CDR2 FQGNSA. V was clipped by 6 bases and J by 5 bases, with 11 bases between them. The CDR3 consists of 13 residues. CDR3 bases: TGTGCCAGCAGTGAAAACGGGGATCAGCCCCAGCATTTT. Translated: CASSENGDQPQHF.

This clone has a single count. The V and J genes are TRBV6-4 and TRBJ2-7; tentatively, D is TRBD1 (6 bases). The CDR3 contains 16 residues. V lost 7 bases and J 1 base, leaving 20 bases between the germline ends. CDR1 is MRHNA and CDR2 is SNTAGT in the germline V gene. Here the CDR3 reads CASKHHGTPISYEQYF. The CDR3 DNA sequence: TGTGCCAGCAAGCACCACGGGACACCCATTTCCTACGAGCAGTACTTC.

This chain connects TRBV5-4 to TRBJ2-3; 14 nucleotides agree with TRBD2. Germline V gene data show CDR1 as SGHNT and CDR2 as YYREEE (reference sequence). Losses at the gene ends were 4 bases for V and 5 bases for J; bases not matched to a gene: 9. The CDR3 totals 17 residues. The CDR3 DNA sequence: TGTGCCAGCAGCCAGAGACTAGCGGGAGGGCCGGGAGATACGCAGTATTTT. This sequence encodes CASSQRLAGGPGDTQYF. Filled out from reference TRBV5-4 and TRBJ2-3, the complete variable domain reads ETGVTQSPTHLIKTRGQQVTLRCSSQSGHNTVSWYQQALGQGPQFIFQYYREEENGRGNFPPRFSGLQFPNYSSELNVNALELDDSALYLCASSQRLAGGPGDTQYFGPGTRLTVL.

The chain uses TRBV9 and TRBJ2-1, with 8 bases matching TRBD2. This CDR3 has 16 amino acids. Germline lookup yields CDR1 SGDLS and CDR2 YYNGEE. Trimming cost V 3 bases and J 6 bases; bases outside gene matches: 11. CDR3 region: CASSAPTSGPSNEQFF. CDR3 DNA sequence: TGTGCCAGCAGCGCGCCAACTAGCGGCCCATCCAATGAGCAGTTCTTC.

The chain has TRBV7-9 and TRBJ2-7; D is uncertain. V shed 6 bases and J shed 0 bases, with 12 bases lying between them. Germline V CDR1 and CDR2: SEHNR, FQNEAQ (reference sequence). The CDR3 loop spans 14 amino acids. The DNA of the CDR3 is TGTGCCAGCAGTCTTACCGATAGCTCCTACGAGCAGTACTTC. It encodes CASSLTDSSYEQYF.

In regard to this clone: Germline is not matched at one junction end, which may reflect a read error. The V and J genes are TRBV2 and TRBJ2-7, with a possible D match to TRBD1 (6 bases). The CDR3 is made up of 14 amino acids. Germline V gives CDR1 SNHLY, CDR2 FYNNEI. CDR3 protein: CASGETGRLHEQYF. In DNA form, the CDR3 reads TGTGCCAGCGGTGAGACAGGACGTCTACACGAGCAGTACTTC.

The rearrangement links TRBV9 to TRBJ1-2; tentatively, D is TRBD1 (5 bases). V was pared by 3 bases and J by 0 bases, with 21 bases between. The CDR3 is made up of 18 amino acids. Germline CDR1 reads SGDLS; CDR2 reads YYNGEE. The CDR3 here is CASSGLWGRGGTNYGYTF. The CDR3 DNA is TGTGCCAGCAGCGGACTCTGGGGGAGGGGTGGAACTAACTATGGCTACACCTTC.

The genes are TRBV6-1 and TRBJ2-7, with unresolved D. The CDR3 is made up of 11 amino acids. The V and J ends lost 5 bases and 3 bases respectively, with 5 bases between them. Germline values: CDR1 MNHNS, CDR2 SASEGT. CDR3 residues: CASSHSYEQYF. CDR3 bases: TGTGCCAGCAGTCACAGCTACGAGCAGTACTTC.

The chain employs TRBV4-2 and TRBJ1-2, with D possibly TRBD1 on 6 matching bases. Germline V gene data show CDR1 as LGHNA and CDR2 as YNFKEQ. CDR3 length: 15 residues. Between the trimmed V and J ends, which lost 2 bases and 5 bases, there was a span of 15 bases. DNA of the CDR3: TGTGCCAGCAGCCAATCAGGGGACCGAGGATATGGCTACACCTTC. It encodes CASSQSGDRGYGYTF.

The chain links TRBV2 to TRBJ1-2; 9 positions match TRBD1. This CDR3 region has 16 residues. Germline V gene sequence: CDR1 SNHLY, CDR2 FYNNEI. V shed 3 bases and J 8 bases; nucleotides not matched to a gene: 13. The CDR3 loop reads CASSDSSGTGNFGYTF. CDR3 in DNA: TGTGCCAGCAGTGATTCCTCCGGGACAGGGAATTTCGGCTACACCTTC.

The V gene is TRBV14, the J gene TRBJ1-2; D is perhaps TRBD1 (5 bases). The CDR3 extends over 13 amino acids. The germline V gene has CDR1 SGHDN and CDR2 FVKESK. Trimming removed 6 bases at V and 2 bases at J, with 10 bases between. CDR3 nucleotide sequence: TGTGCCAGCAGAGAAGGGGCGAACTATGGCTACACCTTC. It translates to CASREGANYGYTF.

CDR3 sequence reads: CAWSLGQGLAQPQHF. As DNA, the CDR3 is TGTGCCTGGAGTCTTGGACAGGGCTTGGCTCAGCCCCAGCATTTT. The rearrangement joins TRBV30 to TRBJ1-5; 8 nucleotides align to TRBD1. The CDR3 extends over 15 amino acids. CDR1 GTSNPN and CDR2 SVGIG come from the germline V gene (reference sequence). The V and J ends lost 2 bases and 6 bases, in that order; junction bases with no gene match: 9.

This clone appeared a single time. The J gene is TRBJ2-5, the V gene TRBV9; unclear D gene. The CDR3 length is 13 residues. Trimming shortened V by 5 bases and J by 5 bases, and 13 bases separated the two germline ends. Germline assignment: CDR1 SGDLS and CDR2 YYNGEE. The CDR3 is CASRRFSEETQYF. The CDR3 coding sequence is TGTGCCAGCAGAAGATTTTCGGAGGAGACCCAGTACTTC.

The genes are TRBV19 and TRBJ1-1; 8 bases agree with TRBD1. The CDR3 runs to 14 residues. The V gene's germline CDR1 is LNHDA and CDR2 SQIVND (reference sequence). The trim removed 6 bases at V and 1 base at J, leaving 4 bases unmatched. CDR3 in amino acids: CASSAGQGNTEAFF. The CDR3 region has the DNA TGTGCCAGTAGCGCCGGACAGGGGAACACTGAAGCTTTCTTT. Looking up the rest from reference TRBV19 and TRBJ1-1 gives the full variable domain: DGGITQSPKYLFRKEGQNVTLSCEQNLNHDAMYWYRQDPGQGLRLIYYSQIVNDFQKGDIAEGYSVSREKKESFPLTVTSAQKNPTAFYLCASSAGQGNTEAFFGQGTRLTVV.

This clone showed up just a few times. The rearrangement uses TRBV14 and TRBJ1-3, with D perhaps TRBD1 (5 bases). The CDR3 sequence is 16 residues long. Germline CDR1 is SGHDN and CDR2 is FVKESK. Trimming pared 2 bases from V and 2 bases from J, leaving 13 bases between. DNA of the CDR3: TGTGCCAGCAGCCAACAGACCGGGGGGACTGGAAACACCATATATTTT. This encodes CASSQQTGGTGNTIYF.

This clone came up a few times. V gene TRBV6-1 combines with J gene TRBJ1-5; no definite D call. V lost 10 bases and J 2 bases, leaving 15 bases between the germline ends. Per germline, CDR1 MNHNS and CDR2 SASEGT. The CDR3 is made up of 14 amino acids. CDR3 residues: CAIREYLGNQPQHF. The DNA of the CDR3 is TGTGCCATCCGAGAGTATTTGGGCAATCAGCCCCAGCATTTT.

V usage is TRBV19 and J usage is TRBJ2-5, with D possibly TRBD1 on 7 matching bases. This CDR3 region has 17 residues. The V and J ends lost 1 base and 5 bases respectively, with 20 bases between them. The germline V gene encodes CDR1 LNHDA and CDR2 SQIVND (reference sequence). CDR3 region: CASSIARRQGGFETQYF. The CDR3 DNA sequence: TGTGCCAGTAGTATAGCCCGACGGCAGGGGGGTTTTGAGACCCAGTACTTC.

The chain links TRBV4-2 to TRBJ2-1; 13 positions agree with TRBD2. V lost 4 bases, J lost 1 base, and 10 bases stayed unmatched. This CDR3 has 19 amino acids. Per the germline V gene, CDR1 is LGHNA and CDR2 is YNFKEQ. The CDR3 sequence is CASSRGKLAGGPSYNEQFF. The CDR3 region has the DNA TGTGCCAGCAGCCGCGGAAAACTAGCGGGAGGGCCATCCTACAATGAGCAGTTCTTC.

The V and J genes are TRBV27 and TRBJ2-3; D gene ambiguous. This CDR3 has 14 amino acids. Germline V CDR1 and CDR2: MNHEY, SMNVEV (reference sequence). Trimming left V 5 bases short and J 1 base short, with 10 bases between. The CDR3 coding sequence is TGTGCCAGCAGTCCCAGGTGGGGCACAGATACGCAGTATTTT. Translating gives CASSPRWGTDTQYF.

The chain recombines TRBV30 with TRBJ2-2, with D perhaps TRBD2 (5 bases). CDR1 is GTSNPN and CDR2 is SVGIG in the germline V gene (reference sequence). The CDR3 is 15 amino acids. Trimming took 3 bases from V and 5 from J, leaving 16 bases between them. The CDR3 reads CAWRGSKDLTGELFF. The CDR3, as DNA: TGTGCCTGGAGGGGGAGTAAGGATTTAACCGGGGAGCTGTTTTTT.

The chain recombines TRBV11-1 with TRBJ2-3; the D gene is possibly TRBD2 (6 bases). The V gene lost 3 bases and the J gene lost 4 bases, with 14 bases spanning the gap. This CDR3 has 15 amino acids. Germline CDR1 is SGHAT and CDR2 is FQDESV (reference sequence). This chain's CDR3 is CASSFISGVSDTQYF. The DNA for the CDR3 is TGTGCCAGCAGCTTTATCTCGGGAGTCTCAGATACGCAGTATTTT.